What follows describes a single T cell receptor beta chain. These data are taken from a study of CD8 T cells in Susac syndrome. It was with random hexamers that roughly 0.45 to 1 ug RNA was reverse transcribed. The immunoSEQ assay covered 54 Vbeta and 13 Jbeta segments for CDR3. TCRdb re-called the immunoSEQ multiplex PCR reads through MiXCR, storing one row per CDR3 protein. The sample includes fewer than 200,000 distinct CDR3 sequences, 90% to 95% of them seen just once. TCR beta was sequenced from blood CD8+ and CD4+ T cells. Sequencing input: CD4+ T cells from PBMCs. The source is a human donor in good health.

This CDR3 reads CASSFSSLAGSTDTQYF. The CDR3 region has the DNA TGTGCCAGCAGCTTCTCCTCACTAGCGGGAAGCACAGATACGCAGTATTTT. The chain is built from TRBV7-8 and TRBJ2-3, with 10 positions matching TRBD2. The CDR3 runs to 17 residues. V lost 3 bases and J lost 0; bases outside the gene matches: 6. In germline, CDR1 is SGHVS, CDR2 FQNEAQ.